This T cell receptor beta chain came from a study of control samples from healthy donors and cancer patients. Clones were read by immunoSEQ multiplex PCR, and TCRdb kept only the in-frame ones, dropping some. The sample contains 150,000 to 160,000 clones, 93% of which appear only once. This clonotype originated in a man aged 50-60 years in good health. What was sequenced was blood.

This chain's CDR3 is CASSQDRGGYTF. The CDR3 bases are TGTGCCAGCAGCCAAGACCGAGGGGGCTACACCTTC. The chain links TRBV5-4 to TRBJ1-2, with no clear D. CDR1 and CDR2 from the germline V gene are SGHNT and YYREEE (reference sequence). The CDR3 runs 12 residues. Trimming removed 4 bases from V and 8 bases from J, with 12 bases in between.